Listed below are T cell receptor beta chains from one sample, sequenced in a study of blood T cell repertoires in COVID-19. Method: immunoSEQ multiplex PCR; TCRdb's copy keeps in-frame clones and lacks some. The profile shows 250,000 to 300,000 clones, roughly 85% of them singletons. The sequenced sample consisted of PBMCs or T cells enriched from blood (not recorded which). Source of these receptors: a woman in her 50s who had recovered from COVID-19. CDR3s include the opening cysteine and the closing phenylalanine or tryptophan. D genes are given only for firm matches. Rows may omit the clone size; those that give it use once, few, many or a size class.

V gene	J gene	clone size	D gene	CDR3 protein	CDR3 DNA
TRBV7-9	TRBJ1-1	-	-	CASSPSSGARKAFF	TGTGCCAGCAGCCCGTCTTCTGGGGCCAGGAAAGCTTTCTTT
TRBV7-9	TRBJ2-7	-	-	CASSLIQPPYEQYF	TGTGCCAGCAGCTTAATACAGCCTCCCTACGAGCAGTACTTC
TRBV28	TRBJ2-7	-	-	CASSLSYYEQYF	TGTGCCAGCAGTTTGTCCTACTACGAGCAGTACTTC
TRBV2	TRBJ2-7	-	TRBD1	CASEDRGGREQYF	TGTGCCAGCGAGGACAGGGGCGGTCGGGAGCAGTACTTC
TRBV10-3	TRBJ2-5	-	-	CAISEVLGGETQYF	TGTGCCATCAGTGAGGTCCTAGGGGGAGAGACCCAGTACTTC
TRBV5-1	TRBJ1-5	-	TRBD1	CASSLGAGGKNQPQHF	TGCGCCAGCAGCTTGGGGGCAGGGGGCAAGAATCAGCCCCAGCATTTT
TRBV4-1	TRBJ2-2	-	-	CASSQEVTLTGELFF	TGCGCCAGCAGCCAAGAGGTCACTCTCACCGGGGAGCTGTTTTTT
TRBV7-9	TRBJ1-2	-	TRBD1	CASSPRGQEYGYTF	TGTGCCAGCAGCCCTCGGGGACAGGAGTATGGCTACACCTTC
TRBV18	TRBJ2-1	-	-	CASSPGHYNEQFF	TGTGCCAGCTCACCCGGACACTACAATGAGCAGTTCTTC
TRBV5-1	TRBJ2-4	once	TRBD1	CASSLEGDRARNIQYF	TGCGCCAGCAGCTTGGAAGGGGACAGGGCGCGAAACATTCAGTACTTC
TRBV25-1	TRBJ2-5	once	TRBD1	CASSYAAGQGRKTQYF	TGTGCCAGCAGTTACGCCGCGGGACAGGGACGGAAGACCCAGTACTTC
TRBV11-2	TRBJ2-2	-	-	CASSKQQGTNTGELFF	TGTGCCAGCAGCAAACAACAGGGAACGAACACCGGGGAGCTGTTTTTT
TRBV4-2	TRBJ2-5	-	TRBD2	CASSQGALAVRRTQYF	TGTGCCAGCAGCCAAGGGGCGCTAGCGGTCCGTCGGACCCAGTACTTC
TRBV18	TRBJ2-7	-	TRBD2	CASSYDPQAGGYEQYF	TGTGCCAGCTCTTACGACCCTCAAGCGGGAGGCTACGAGCAGTACTTC
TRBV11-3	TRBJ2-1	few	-	CASSGGGGWSSYNEQFF	TGTGCCAGCTCCGGAGGGGGCGGGTGGAGCTCCTACAATGAGCAGTTCTTC
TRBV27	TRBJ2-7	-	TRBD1	CASRRDRSRYEQYF	TGTGCCAGCAGACGGGACAGAAGTCGCTACGAGCAGTACTTC
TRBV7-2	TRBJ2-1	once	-	CASSLGLNNEQFF	TGTGCCAGCAGCTTAGGGCTCAACAATGAGCAGTTCTTC
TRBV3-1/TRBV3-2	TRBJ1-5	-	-	CASSQEGGNQPQHF	TGTGCCAGCAGCCAAGAGGGAGGCAATCAGCCCCAGCATTTT
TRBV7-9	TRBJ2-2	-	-	CASSLERTAETGELFF	TGTGCCAGCAGCTTGGAACGGACAGCTGAAACCGGGGAGCTGTTTTTT
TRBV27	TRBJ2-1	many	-	CASTGATSSYNEQFF	TGTGCCAGCACCGGAGCGACTAGCTCCTACAATGAGCAGTTCTTC
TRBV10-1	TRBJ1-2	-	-	CASRLNRQYSGATNYGYTF	TGCGCCAGCAGGCTTAACCGCCAATACTCAGGGGCCACTAACTATGGCTACACCTTC
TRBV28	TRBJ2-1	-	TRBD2	CASSFTSANEQFF	TGTGCCAGCAGTTTCACTAGCGCCAATGAGCAGTTCTTC
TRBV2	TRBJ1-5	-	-	CASETAGNQPQHF	TGTGCCAGCGAGACAGCCGGCAATCAGCCCCAGCATTTT
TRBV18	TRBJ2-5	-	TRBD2	CASSPRGLGGRVETQYF	TGTGCCAGCTCACCACGGGGACTAGGCGGAAGAGTAGAGACCCAGTACTTC
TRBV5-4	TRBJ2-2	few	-	CASRHRGVGTGELFF	TGTGCCAGCCGCCACCGCGGGGTAGGGACCGGGGAGCTGTTTTTT
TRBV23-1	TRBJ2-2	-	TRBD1	CASSQSRGRKELFF	TGCGCCAGCAGTCAATCAAGGGGGCGTAAGGAGCTGTTTTTT
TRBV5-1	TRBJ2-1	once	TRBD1	CASSETGYNEQFF	TGCGCCAGCAGCGAGACAGGGTACAATGAGCAGTTCTTC
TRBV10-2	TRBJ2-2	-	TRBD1	CASRTGGNTGELFF	TGCGCCAGCAGGACAGGGGGTAATACCGGGGAGCTGTTTTTT
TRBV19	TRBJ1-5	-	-	CASSTRQTSNQPQHF	TGTGCCAGTAGTACTCGACAGACTAGCAATCAGCCCCAGCATTTT
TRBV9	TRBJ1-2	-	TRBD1	CASSVATGQGVGYTF	TGTGCCAGCAGCGTAGCTACGGGACAGGGAGTCGGCTACACCTTC
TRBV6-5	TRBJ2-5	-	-	CASSHQRTQYF	TGTGCCAGCAGCCACCAGCGGACCCAGTACTTC
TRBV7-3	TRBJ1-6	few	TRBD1	CASSLTSTGVSPLHF	TGTGCCAGCAGCTTAACGTCGACAGGGGTTTCACCCCTCCACTTT
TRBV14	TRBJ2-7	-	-	CASSQPKLYEQYF	TGTGCCAGCAGCCAACCCAAACTCTACGAGCAGTACTTC
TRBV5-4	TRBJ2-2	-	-	CASSWGAGARTGELFF	TGTGCCAGCAGCTGGGGTGCGGGGGCGCGGACCGGGGAGCTGTTTTTT
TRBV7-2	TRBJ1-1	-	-	CASSGLQVNTEAFF	TGTGCCAGCAGCGGTCTACAGGTGAACACTGAAGCTTTCTTT
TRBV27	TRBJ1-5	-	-	CASSLGTQGSQPQHF	TGTGCCAGCAGTTTAGGAACCCAGGGGAGCCAGCCCCAGCATTTT
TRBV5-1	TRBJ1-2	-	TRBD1	CASSSEGTVYGYTF	TGCGCCAGCAGCTCGGAGGGGACAGTCTATGGCTACACCTTC
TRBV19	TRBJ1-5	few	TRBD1	CASRSGGNKYNQPQHF	TGTGCCAGTAGGTCAGGGGGCAACAAGTACAATCAGCCCCAGCATTTT
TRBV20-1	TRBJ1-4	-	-	CSASRGVANEKLFF	TGCAGTGCTAGTCGGGGGGTTGCTAATGAAAAACTGTTTTTT
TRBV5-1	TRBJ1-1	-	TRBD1	CASRDSDALEAFF	TGCGCCAGCCGGGACAGTGACGCTCTTGAAGCTTTCTTT
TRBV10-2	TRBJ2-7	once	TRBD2	CASRGLARTYEQYF	TGCGCCAGCAGGGGACTAGCGCGAACCTACGAGCAGTACTTC
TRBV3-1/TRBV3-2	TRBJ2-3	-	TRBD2	CASSQGLAVDTQYF	TGTGCCAGCAGCCAGGGACTAGCTGTGGATACGCAGTATTTT
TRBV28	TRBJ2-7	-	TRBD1	CASIGAVGTGAYEQYF	TGTGCCAGCATTGGCGCTGTAGGGACAGGGGCCTACGAGCAGTACTTC
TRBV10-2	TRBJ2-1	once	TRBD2	CASSRGLAGALNNEQFF	TGCGCCAGCAGTCGAGGACTAGCGGGAGCTTTGAACAATGAGCAGTTCTTC
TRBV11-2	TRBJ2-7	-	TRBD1	CASSLGRDSQFF	TGTGCCAGCAGCTTAGGCCGGGACAGCCAATTTTTC
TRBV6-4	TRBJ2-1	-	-	CASSARWGGNPSYNEQFF	TGTGCCAGCAGTGCCCGCTGGGGCGGGAATCCCTCCTACAATGAGCAGTTCTTC
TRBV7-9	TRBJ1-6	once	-	CASSPRGSPLHF	TGTGCCAGCAGCCCCCGAGGGTCACCCCTCCACTTT
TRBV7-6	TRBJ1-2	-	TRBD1	CASSLAGTGGIDGYTF	TGTGCCAGCAGCTTAGCGGGGACAGGGGGCATCGATGGCTACACCTTC
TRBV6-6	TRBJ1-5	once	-	CASSLGSSILQPQHF	TGTGCCAGCAGTTTGGGCAGTTCGATCCTCCAGCCCCAGCATTTT
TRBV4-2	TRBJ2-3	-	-	CASSPYGGQFPSGTQYF	TGTGCCAGCAGTCCCTATGGAGGGCAGTTTCCCTCCGGTACGCAGTATTTT
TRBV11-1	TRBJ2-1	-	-	CASSLAGASYNEQFF	TGTGCCAGCAGCTTAGCGGGAGCCTCCTACAATGAGCAGTTCTTC
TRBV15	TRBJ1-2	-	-	CATSRAGTF	TGTGCCACCAGCAGAGCCGGCACCTTC
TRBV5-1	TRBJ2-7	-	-	CASSLGQQSSYEQYF	TGCGCCAGCAGCTTGGGACAGCAAAGCTCCTACGAGCAGTACTTC
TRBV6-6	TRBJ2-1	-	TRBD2	CASIGRGSGTYNEQFF	TGTGCCAGCATTGGTCGTGGCAGCGGGACCTACAATGAGCAGTTCTTC
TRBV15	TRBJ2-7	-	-	CATSRAEAAAHEQYF	TGTGCCACCAGCAGAGCTGAAGCGGCGGCCCACGAGCAGTACTTC
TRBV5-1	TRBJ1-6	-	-	CASSFEGGNNSPLHF	TGCGCCAGCAGCTTTGAAGGGGGTAATAATTCACCCCTCCACTTT
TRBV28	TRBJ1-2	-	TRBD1	CATSTGNYGYTF	TGTGCCACTTCGACAGGGAACTATGGCTACACCTTC